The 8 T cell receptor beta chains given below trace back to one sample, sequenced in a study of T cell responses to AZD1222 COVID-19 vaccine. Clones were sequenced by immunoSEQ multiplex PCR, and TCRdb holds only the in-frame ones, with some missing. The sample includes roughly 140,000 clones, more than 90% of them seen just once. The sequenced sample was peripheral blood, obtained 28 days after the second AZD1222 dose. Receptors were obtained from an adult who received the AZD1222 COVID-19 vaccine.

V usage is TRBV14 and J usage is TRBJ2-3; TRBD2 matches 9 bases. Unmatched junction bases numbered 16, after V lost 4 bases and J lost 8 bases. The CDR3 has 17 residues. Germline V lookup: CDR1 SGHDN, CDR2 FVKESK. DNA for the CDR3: TGTGCCAGCAGCCCCTCGCGAGGCGGGAGGGCCCGCGGTACGCAGTATTTT. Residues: CASSPSRGGRARGTQYF.

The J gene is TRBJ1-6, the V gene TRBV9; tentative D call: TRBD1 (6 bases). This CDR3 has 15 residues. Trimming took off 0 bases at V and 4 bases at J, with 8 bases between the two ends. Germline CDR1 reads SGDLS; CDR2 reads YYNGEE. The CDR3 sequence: CASSVVGTYNSPLHF. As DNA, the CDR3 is TGTGCCAGCAGCGTAGTTGGGACATATAATTCACCCCTCCACTTT.

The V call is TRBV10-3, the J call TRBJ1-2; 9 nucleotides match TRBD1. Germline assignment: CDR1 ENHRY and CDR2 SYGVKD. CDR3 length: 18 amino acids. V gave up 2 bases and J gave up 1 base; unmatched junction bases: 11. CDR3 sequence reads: CAISEEMGQGDYNYGYTF. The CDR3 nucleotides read TGTGCCATCAGTGAGGAAATGGGACAGGGAGATTATAACTATGGCTACACCTTC.

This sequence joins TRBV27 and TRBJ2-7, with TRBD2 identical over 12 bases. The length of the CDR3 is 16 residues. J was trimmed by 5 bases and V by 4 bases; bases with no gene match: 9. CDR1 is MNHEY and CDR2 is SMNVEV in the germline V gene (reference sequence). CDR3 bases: TGTGCCAGCAGTTCAACTCCGGGACTAGCGGGCGACGAGCAGTACTTC. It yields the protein CASSSTPGLAGDEQYF.

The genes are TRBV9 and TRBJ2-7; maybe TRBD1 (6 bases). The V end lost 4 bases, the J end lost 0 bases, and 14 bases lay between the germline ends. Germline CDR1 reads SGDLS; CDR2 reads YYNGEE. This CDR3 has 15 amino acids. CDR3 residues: CASSPRDIGSYEQYF. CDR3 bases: TGTGCCAGCAGCCCAAGGGACATCGGCTCCTACGAGCAGTACTTC. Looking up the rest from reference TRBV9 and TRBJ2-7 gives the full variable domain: DSGVTQTPKHLITATGQRVTLRCSPRSGDLSVYWYQQSLDQGLQFLIQYYNGEERAKGNILERFSAQQFPDLHSELNLSSLELGDSALYFCASSPRDIGSYEQYFGPGTRLTVT.

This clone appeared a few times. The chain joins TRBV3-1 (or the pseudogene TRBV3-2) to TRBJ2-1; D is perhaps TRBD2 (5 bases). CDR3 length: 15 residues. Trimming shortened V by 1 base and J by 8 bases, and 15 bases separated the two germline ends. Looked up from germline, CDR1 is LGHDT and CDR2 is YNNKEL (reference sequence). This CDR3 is CASSQGVAGGDEQFF. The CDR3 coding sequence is TGTGCCAGCAGCCAAGGGGTTGCGGGTGGGGATGAGCAGTTCTTC.

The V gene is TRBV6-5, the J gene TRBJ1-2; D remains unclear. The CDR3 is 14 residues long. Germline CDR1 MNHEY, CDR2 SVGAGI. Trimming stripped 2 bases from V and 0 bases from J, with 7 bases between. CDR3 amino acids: CASSYDIANYGYTF. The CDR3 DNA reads TGTGCCAGCAGTTACGACATAGCTAACTATGGCTACACCTTC.

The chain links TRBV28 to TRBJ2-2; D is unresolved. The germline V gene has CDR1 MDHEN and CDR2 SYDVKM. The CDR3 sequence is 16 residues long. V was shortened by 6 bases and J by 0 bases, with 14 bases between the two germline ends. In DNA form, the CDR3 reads TGTGCCAGCAGCCGCCCGTCCTGGGCGAACACCGGGGAGCTGTTTTTT. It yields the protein CASSRPSWANTGELFF.